This TCR beta chain was identified in a study of identical twins. Study-wide results and caveats: Modelling approaches yielded underestimates of out-of-frame TCR alpha sharing between monozygotic twins. The authors noted that invariant MAIT and iNKT cells could partly confound zero-insertion analyses.

One entry per CDR3 protein, called by TCRdb with MiXCR from the 5' RACE reads. The table lists around 960,000 distinct CDR3 sequences, more than 9% of them singletons. This clonotype was counted between two and nine times. Its matching antigen is unknown. No donor was unhealthy or non-Caucasian. V was clipped by 2 bases and J by 0 bases, with 5 bases between them. This CDR3 has 13 residues. Germline CDR1 and CDR2: DFQATT and SNEGSKA (reference sequence). These sequences were also reported in another study, on yellow fever vaccine responses in identical twins.

This clonotype was sampled from a woman aged 18-29 years in good health. Material: PBMCs. This chain uses TRBV20-1 with TRBJ1-5; D remains ambiguous. The CDR3 spells CSARMDSNQPQHF. CDR3 nucleotides: TGCAGTGCTAGAATGGATAGCAATCAGCCCCAGCATTTT.